This TCR beta chain was sequenced during a study of beta chain features in type 1 diabetes. Study-level findings and limits: In all four CD4+ subsets, TCRB CDR3 length was significantly, moderately reduced in type 1 diabetes.

As for this clone: As yet, its antigen is unknown.

By way of CD45RO/CCR7/CD25/CD127/CD95/CD27, the CD4+ regulatory, stem cell-like memory, central memory and naive cells were sorted. CDR3 length: 16 residues. The investigators reverse transcribed all of the isolated RNA, so they sequenced expressed TCRB transcripts. TCRdb's table, derived via immunoSEQ multiplex PCR, lists solely in-frame clones and lacks some. Among about 340,000 clones listed, 13% were seen once. V usage is TRBV21-1 and J usage is TRBJ2-3; TRBD2, the D gene given by the table, was not confirmed from the DNA. TRBV21-1 is a listed pseudogene. The sequenced sample was naive CD4+ T cells from blood. The sequence derives from a woman between 18 and 30 years old with type 1 diabetes. CDR3 amino acids: CASREIPSGHTDTQYF. DNA of the CDR3: TGTGCCAGCAGAGAAATTCCTAGCGGACACACAGATACGCAGTATTTT.